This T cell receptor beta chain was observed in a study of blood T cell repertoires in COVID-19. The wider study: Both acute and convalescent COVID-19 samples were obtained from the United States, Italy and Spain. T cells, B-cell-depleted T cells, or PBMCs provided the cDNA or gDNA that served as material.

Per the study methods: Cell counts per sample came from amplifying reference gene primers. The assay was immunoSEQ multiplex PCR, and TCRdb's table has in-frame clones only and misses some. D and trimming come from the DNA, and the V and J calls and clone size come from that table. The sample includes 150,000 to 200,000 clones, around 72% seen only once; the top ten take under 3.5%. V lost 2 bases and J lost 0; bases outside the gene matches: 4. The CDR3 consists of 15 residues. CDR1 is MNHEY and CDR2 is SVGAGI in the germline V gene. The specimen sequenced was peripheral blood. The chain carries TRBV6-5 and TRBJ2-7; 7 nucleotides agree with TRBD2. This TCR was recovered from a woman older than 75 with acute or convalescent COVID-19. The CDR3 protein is CASSYASGSSYEQYF. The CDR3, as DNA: TGTGCCAGCAGTTACGCTAGCGGTAGCTCCTACGAGCAGTACTTC.